The present T cell receptor beta chain was sequenced within a study of Tregs in tolerant kidney transplant recipients. Across the whole study: Recipients received nonmyeloablative bone marrow transplants from related graft donors, with transient mixed chimerism.

Method: immunoSEQ multiplex PCR; TCRdb's copy keeps in-frame clones and lacks some. The repertoire holds some 66,000 clones, roughly 90% seen once, with 11% in the top ten. Concerning this clone itself: Its antigen is unidentified.

Study results and caveats: The small number of patients limits these findings pending further validation. Biological reproducibility was not directly addressed in this study. Donor-specific Treg expansion exceeded global Treg expansion in tolerant patients, suggesting antigen drive.

The TCR was taken from a human donor who received a combined kidney and bone marrow transplant. Source: CD8+ T cells from blood, taken before the transplant.

CDR3 nucleotides: TGTGCCAGCAGCTCAGTGGATAGCGGGACCAGCTCCTACAATGAGCAGTTCTTC. Its translation is CASSSVDSGTSSYNEQFF. The chain links TRBV7-6 to TRBJ2-1, with 8 bases aligning to TRBD2. V lost 4 bases and J lost 0; bases outside the gene matches: 11. The CDR3 covers 18 residues. Germline V gene sequence: CDR1 SGHVS, CDR2 FNYEAQ.